Presented here are 28 T cell receptor beta chains from one specimen sequenced in a study of cytomegalovirus exposure and HLA in healthy donors. With 60 Vbeta and 13 Jbeta primers, the PCR was carried out. Generated by immunoSEQ multiplex PCR, the TCRdb table keeps only in-frame clones and is missing some. The sample contains under 200,000 clones, 65% to 85% of which appear only once. Material for sequencing was PBMCs. The receptors were sampled from a woman aged 18-30 years in good health and CMV-seronegative.

About this clone itself: The identical CDR3 is also encoded by other nucleotide sequences in the sample. V is TRBV28 and J is TRBJ2-5; 8 nucleotides align to TRBD1. Trimming cost V 6 bases and J 1 base; bases outside gene matches: 19. The V gene's germline CDR1 is MDHEN and CDR2 SYDVKM. The CDR3 extends over 19 amino acids. The CDR3 coding sequence is TGTGCCAGCAGCCCTAAGGACAGGGTACCCATGAGGGGCCAAGAGACCCAGTACTTC. The encoded protein is CASSPKDRVPMRGQETQYF.

Comments on this clone: Other nucleotide sequences in the sample specify the same CDR3. The chain recombines TRBV6-1 with TRBJ1-5, with 8 bases that match TRBD1. Germline assignment: CDR1 MNHNS and CDR2 SASEGT. J lost 0 bases, V lost 5 bases, and 3 bases had no gene match. The CDR3 covers 15 residues. Here the CDR3 DNA reads TGTGCCAGCAGTACGGGACAGGTTAGCAATCAGCCCCAGCATTTT. Translated, it gives CASSTGQVSNQPQHF.

This clone showed up just once. This chain uses TRBV4-3 with TRBJ2-1; 8 bases line up with TRBD2. Germline trimming cut 1 base from V and 3 bases from J; bases unmatched to any gene: 8. The CDR3 extends over 17 amino acids. CDR1 LGHNA and CDR2 YSLEER come from the germline V gene. The CDR3 protein is CASSQVFDSGVYNEQFF. The CDR3 bases are TGCGCCAGCAGCCAAGTTTTTGATAGCGGGGTCTACAATGAGCAGTTCTTC.

The V call is TRBV7-9, the J call TRBJ1-5; 9 nucleotides align to TRBD1. V dropped 3 bases and J dropped 6; count of bases not matched to a gene: 6. This CDR3 has 15 amino acids. Germline V CDR1 and CDR2: SEHNR, FQNEAQ (reference sequence). CDR3 loop: CASSFGTGLSQPQHF. CDR3 nucleotides: TGTGCCAGCAGCTTTGGGACAGGGCTCAGTCAGCCCCAGCATTTT.

The rearrangement joins TRBV2 to TRBJ2-1, with a weak D call TRBD2 (5 bases). The CDR3 runs 14 residues. The germline V gene encodes CDR1 SNHLY and CDR2 FYNNEI. V was cut by 10 bases and J by 5 bases, with 18 bases left in between. CDR3 loop: CATRLGLANNEQFF. DNA of the CDR3: TGTGCCACCCGGCTAGGGCTAGCCAACAATGAGCAGTTCTTC.

As to this clone: The sample has other DNA sequences that encode this CDR3 too. V usage is TRBV14 and J usage is TRBJ2-7; 11 bases are a match to TRBD2. Unmatched junction bases numbered 18, after V lost 1 base and J lost 7 bases. CDR1 and CDR2 from the germline V gene are SGHDN and FVKESK. This CDR3 comprises 19 residues. CDR3 protein: CASSQGIIVRTSGLWEQYF. The CDR3 DNA reads TGTGCCAGCAGCCAAGGAATTATTGTCAGGACTAGCGGGCTTTGGGAGCAGTACTTC.

The J gene is TRBJ1-2, the V gene TRBV7-9; D ambiguous. With 1 base removed from V and 7 bases from J, the gap between germline ends came to 4 bases. This CDR3 is 11 amino acids long. Germline CDR1 SEHNR, CDR2 FQNEAQ (reference sequence). The CDR3 here is CASSLDLGYTF. As DNA, the CDR3 is TGTGCCAGCAGCTTAGATCTTGGCTACACCTTC.

The gene calls are TRBV5-4 and TRBJ1-2; 7 bases fit TRBD1. There are 15 residues in the CDR3. The V segment lost 4 bases and the J segment 0 bases; nucleotides outside the gene matches: 6. CDR1 and CDR2 from the germline V gene are SGHNT and YYREEE (reference sequence). CDR3: CASSTAGTANYGYTF. CDR3 coding DNA: TGTGCCAGCAGCACCGCCGGGACAGCTAACTATGGCTACACCTTC.

The V and J genes are TRBV28 and TRBJ1-5; D gene ambiguous. Germline V gives CDR1 MDHEN, CDR2 SYDVKM. V lost 6 bases and J 6 bases, leaving 6 bases between the germline ends. This CDR3 spans 11 amino acids. CDR3 in amino acids: CASSFGQPQHF. The DNA for the CDR3 is TGTGCCAGCAGCTTCGGTCAGCCCCAGCATTTT.

The genes are TRBV15 and TRBJ2-5; the match to TRBD2 covers 14 bases. The CDR3 is 21 residues long. CDR1 is LNHNV and CDR2 is YYDKDF in the germline V gene (reference sequence). Germline trimming cut 0 bases from V and 0 bases from J; bases unmatched to any gene: 12. CDR3: CATSRDLLGTSGSAYQETQYF. CDR3 DNA: TGTGCCACCAGCAGAGATCTTCTTGGGACTAGCGGGAGCGCGTACCAAGAGACCCAGTACTTC.

In the case of this clone: At one of its ends the junction is not consistent with the germline gene, which may arise from a read error. The chain has TRBV10-3 and TRBJ2-7; 7 bases are shared with TRBD1. Germline lookup yields CDR1 ENHRY and CDR2 SYGVKD. This CDR3 comprises 16 residues. CDR3 in DNA: TGTACCATCACCGCTTACTCGGGACAGAACTCCTACGAGCAGTACTTC. Translating it yields CTITAYSGQNSYEQYF.

In its sample, this clone was seen a few times. This chain connects TRBV5-4 to TRBJ1-1, with a weak D call TRBD1 (5 bases). The CDR3 contains 13 residues. CDR1 is SGHNT, CDR2 YYREEE, per germline (reference sequence). Trimming left V 2 bases short and J 6 bases short, with 11 bases between. The CDR3 DNA sequence: TGTGCCAGCAGCTTAAAGGGAGGGGCTGAAGCTTTCTTT. Translating it yields CASSLKGGAEAFF.

V is TRBV28 and J is TRBJ2-4; tentatively, D is TRBD2 (7 bases). Looked up from germline, CDR1 is MDHEN and CDR2 is SYDVKM. CDR3 length: 15 amino acids. V lost 3 bases to trimming and J lost 3 bases, with 12 bases between them. CDR3 protein: CASSFSGGNKNIQYF. In DNA, the CDR3 is TGTGCCAGCAGTTTTTCGGGGGGCAACAAAAACATTCAGTACTTC.

The V and J genes are TRBV18 and TRBJ2-2; D might be TRBD2 (6 bases). The germline V gene encodes CDR1 KGHSH and CDR2 LQKENI. Trimming left V 6 bases short and J 3 bases short, with 17 bases between. The CDR3 totals 16 residues. The CDR3 protein is CASSTTWRRDTGELFF. The CDR3 nucleotides are TGTGCCAGCTCGACCACATGGAGGAGGGACACCGGGGAGCTGTTTTTT.

The chain's CDR3 is CASSDSAAGGYNEQFF. For the CDR3, the DNA is TGTGCCAGCAGTGACTCCGCGGCAGGGGGCTACAATGAGCAGTTCTTC. V is TRBV6-4 and J is TRBJ2-1; 7 positions match TRBD1. V was pared by 0 bases and J by 3 bases, with 5 bases of the junction left unmatched. Germline loops: CDR1 MRHNA, CDR2 SNTAGT. The CDR3 sequence is 16 residues long.

The rearrangement joins TRBV6-5 to TRBJ2-1; 8 bases line up with TRBD1. Germline-derived CDR1 and CDR2 are MNHEY and SVGAGI. The CDR3 consists of 13 residues. J was trimmed by 10 bases and V by 5 bases; bases with no gene match: 7. The CDR3 loop reads CASSRGQGREQFF. In DNA, the CDR3 is TGTGCCAGCAGTCGCGGACAGGGAAGGGAGCAGTTCTTC.

V usage is TRBV29-1 and J usage is TRBJ1-1; the D is unclear. V lost 6 bases to trimming and J lost 0 bases, with 11 bases between them. This CDR3 region has 13 residues. CDR1 SQVTM and CDR2 ANQGSEA come from the germline V gene. CDR3 nucleotides: TGCAGCGTCCCGGGTCCCTTGAACACTGAAGCTTTCTTT. Its protein product is CSVPGPLNTEAFF.

In its sample, this clone was seen once. The rearrangement uses TRBV2 and TRBJ2-7, with a weak D call TRBD2 (6 bases). Germline loops: CDR1 SNHLY, CDR2 FYNNEI. The germline V and J ends were trimmed by 2 bases and 3 bases, with 14 bases remaining between them. The CDR3 runs 15 residues. The CDR3 region has the DNA TGTGCCAGCAGTGAACGGCGGGATAGGAGCTACGAGCAGTACTTC. As protein: CASSERRDRSYEQYF.

This clone has just one count. Written as DNA, the CDR3 is TGTGCCAGCAGTATCGGGACTAGCCAGTACAATGAGCAGTTCTTC. Translated, it gives CASSIGTSQYNEQFF. The chain couples TRBV6-1 to TRBJ2-1, with TRBD2 identical over 9 bases. The V and J ends lost 5 bases and 4 bases, in that order; junction bases with no gene match: 6. Germline V gives CDR1 MNHNS, CDR2 SASEGT. This CDR3 comprises 15 residues.

This chain joins TRBV2 and TRBJ2-3, with D uncertain. With 3 bases removed from V and 2 bases from J, the gap between germline ends came to 12 bases. This CDR3 is 15 amino acids long. CDR1 is SNHLY and CDR2 is FYNNEI in the germline V gene. The DNA for the CDR3 is TGTGCCAGCAGTGACCGGTACGGGTTCACAGATACGCAGTATTTT. It encodes CASSDRYGFTDTQYF.

The genes are TRBV27 and TRBJ2-1, with 8 nucleotides matching TRBD1. Per the germline V gene, CDR1 is MNHEY and CDR2 is SMNVEV (reference sequence). The junction had 4 bases not matched to a gene; V was cut back by 5 bases and J by 4 bases. The CDR3 runs to 14 residues. CDR3 in DNA: TGTGCCAGCAGTACGCGGACAGGGTACAATGAGCAGTTCTTC. This translates into CASSTRTGYNEQFF.

The genes are TRBV27 and TRBJ2-5; possibly TRBD2 for D (5 bases). The end of the DNA is better explained by TRBJ2-7, so the J call may be wrong. The CDR3 is 15 residues long. Per germline, CDR1 MNHEY and CDR2 SMNVEV (reference sequence). The CDR3 DNA follows: TGTGCCAGCAGTTTATCGTCCGGACTCCCCTACGAGCAGTACTTC. This sequence encodes CASSLSSGLPYEQYF.

The chain employs TRBV5-1 and TRBJ2-7; D possibly corresponds to TRBD1 (6 bases). Germline V gene sequence: CDR1 SGHRS, CDR2 YFSETQ. CDR3 length equals 14 residues. The V end lost 4 bases, the J end lost 1 base, and 12 bases lay between the germline ends. This CDR3 is CASSIETGSYEQYF. The CDR3, as DNA: TGCGCCAGCAGCATAGAGACAGGTTCCTACGAGCAGTACTTC.

This clone was seen a few times. The V and J genes are TRBV7-8 and TRBJ1-1, with a tentative D call TRBD1 (6 bases). The V gene lost 11 bases and the J gene lost 2 bases, with 15 bases spanning the gap. Germline values: CDR1 SGHVS, CDR2 FQNEAQ. The CDR3 consists of 13 residues. The DNA for the CDR3 is TGTGCCTCTGGGCGGACAGCCAACACTGAAGCTTTCTTT. It specifies CASGRTANTEAFF.

The J gene is TRBJ2-3, the V gene TRBV27; possibly TRBD2 for D (7 bases). There are 15 residues in the CDR3. Trimming left V 4 bases short and J 9 bases short, with 20 bases between. In germline, CDR1 is MNHEY, CDR2 SMNVEV (reference sequence). In DNA form, the CDR3 reads TGTGCCAGCAGTTCCCGGGGGGCAGGATACCTCACGCAGTATTTT. Its translation: CASSSRGAGYLTQYF.

This chain links TRBV4-1 with TRBJ2-7; 10 positions agree with TRBD2. This CDR3 contains 15 residues. Germline CDR1 MGHRA, CDR2 YSYEKL. The trim removed 8 bases at V and 3 bases at J, leaving 10 bases unmatched. The CDR3 coding sequence is TGCGCCAGCTCTCGCGGGACTAGCGAGATCTACGAGCAGTACTTC. Translating it yields CASSRGTSEIYEQYF.

The gene calls are TRBV18 and TRBJ2-7; 7 bases are a match to TRBD1. The CDR3 has 15 amino acids. The V and J ends lost 5 bases and 6 bases, in that order; junction bases with no gene match: 13. CDR1 KGHSH and CDR2 LQKENI come from the germline V gene. The CDR3, as DNA: TGTGCCAGCTCAAAGAAGGCAACAGGGGACCTCGAGCAGTACTTC. Residues: CASSKKATGDLEQYF.

This chain joins TRBV11-2 and TRBJ2-2; 7 bases align to TRBD1. The CDR3 runs 15 residues. Trimming removed 6 bases from V and 0 bases from J; junction bases left unmatched: 4. The germline V gene has CDR1 SGHAT and CDR2 FQNNGV. The CDR3 DNA sequence: TGTGCCAGCAGTCCGACAGGGTCGAACACCGGGGAGCTGTTTTTT. It encodes CASSPTGSNTGELFF.